This entry features one T cell receptor beta chain sequence. Germline V lookup: CDR1 MNHEY, CDR2 SVGAGI. The trim removed 8 bases at V and 5 bases at J, leaving 8 bases unmatched. The length of the CDR3 is 13 residues. This specimen belongs to a study of sequential checkpoint blockade in melanoma. The data were produced by immunoSEQ multiplex PCR, yet TCRdb's version contains in-frame clones alone and is incomplete. Of about 27,000 clones listed, 70% to 85% are singletons. Treatment given: randomized to nivolumab then ipilimumab (arm A) or the reverse (arm B). None of the patients previously received DNA-damaging chemotherapy.

The sequence was collected from a human donor with melanoma. The chain is built from TRBV6-5 and TRBJ2-7; 8 bases are a match to TRBD1. Specimen: CD8+ T cells sorted from blood (inferred from file names), collected from a patient given nivolumab and ipilimumab in sequence. DNA of the CDR3: TGTGCCAGCTCGGACAGGGTATATCACGAGCAGTACTTC. This encodes CASSDRVYHEQYF.